Below, 25 T cell receptor beta chains from the same sample are listed, as sequenced in a study of blood T cell repertoires in COVID-19. Some clones are missing from TCRdb's copy, which holds only in-frame ones; the method was immunoSEQ multiplex PCR. The repertoire holds about 210,000 clones, with about 81% as singletons. Sequenced: peripheral blood. These receptors were obtained from an older woman with COVID-19, enrolled during active disease.

The chain combines TRBV6-4 with TRBJ1-6; 8 bases are a match to TRBD1. The length of the CDR3 is 15 residues. Trimming took 0 bases from V and 6 from J; bases not matched to a gene: 1. The V gene's germline CDR1 is MRHNA and CDR2 SNTAGT. CDR3 residues: CASSDSTGGNSPLHF. CDR3 nucleotides: TGTGCCAGCAGTGACTCAACAGGGGGTAATTCACCCCTCCACTTT.

This rearrangement joins TRBV6-1 to TRBJ2-7; 7 positions match TRBD1. The junction had 5 bases not matched to a gene; V was cut back by 0 bases and J by 3 bases. The CDR3 is 15 residues long. Germline CDR1 MNHNS, CDR2 SASEGT. CDR3 residues: CASSEAGTALYEQYV. CDR3 nucleotides: TGTGCCAGCAGTGAAGCCGGGACAGCCCTCTACGAGCAGTACGTC.

J is TRBJ2-1 and V is TRBV5-4; 8 bases fit TRBD1. From germline, CDR1 is SGHNT and CDR2 YYREEE (reference sequence). The V gene end was trimmed by 1 base and the J gene end by 7 bases; junction bases not matched to a gene: 7. The CDR3 is 15 residues long. CDR3 residues: CASSLRRQGTNEQFF. Written as DNA, the CDR3 is TGTGCCAGCAGCTTGAGACGACAGGGGACGAATGAGCAGTTCTTC. Combining the CDR3 with reference TRBV5-4 and TRBJ2-1 gives the whole variable domain ETGVTQSPTHLIKTRGQQVTLRCSSQSGHNTVSWYQQALGQGPQFIFQYYREEENGRGNFPPRFSGLQFPNYSSELNVNALELDDSALYLCASSLRRQGTNEQFFGPGTRLTVL.

The chain uses TRBV18 and TRBJ2-5; D possibly corresponds to TRBD1 (7 bases). The V gene lost 3 bases and the J gene lost 4 bases, with 33 bases spanning the gap. The CDR3 runs to 21 residues. Germline loops: CDR1 KGHSH, CDR2 LQKENI. The CDR3 loop is CASSPIMDRRLGGEVGETQYF. The CDR3 nucleotides read TGTGCCAGCTCACCCATCATGGACAGGAGATTGGGCGGGGAGGTCGGAGAGACCCAGTACTTC.

The CDR3 loop is CASSIQGYSEETQYF. CDR3 in DNA: TGTGCCAGTAGTATCCAAGGTTACAGTGAAGAGACCCAGTACTTC. The rearrangement uses TRBV19 and TRBJ2-5, with D uncertain. The germline gives CDR1 LNHDA, CDR2 SQIVND (reference sequence). V lost 3 bases to trimming and J lost 3 bases, with 14 bases between them. This CDR3 contains 15 residues.

The rearrangement uses TRBV30 and TRBJ2-1, with 8 bases identical to TRBD2. The germline gives CDR1 GTSNPN, CDR2 SVGIG (reference sequence). With 0 bases clipped from V and 6 bases from J, the junction kept 16 bases outside the gene matches. This CDR3 region has 18 residues. CDR3 region: CAWSVRSGSVDWGNEQFF. DNA for the CDR3: TGTGCCTGGAGTGTACGGAGCGGGAGTGTGGATTGGGGCAATGAGCAGTTCTTC. The variable domain in full, with the rest retrieved from reference TRBV30 and TRBJ2-1, is SQTIHQWPATLVQPVGSPLSLECTVEGTSNPNLYWYRQAAGRGLQLLFYSVGIGQISSEVPQNLSASRPQDRQFILSSKKLLLSDSGFYLCAWSVRSGSVDWGNEQFFGPGTRLTVL.

This chain links TRBV24-1 with TRBJ2-5; 8 bases are shared with TRBD2. Looked up from germline, CDR1 is KGHDR and CDR2 is SFDVKD. With 1 base clipped from V and 5 bases from J, the junction kept 5 bases outside the gene matches. The CDR3 loop spans 15 amino acids. CDR3 sequence reads: CATSDFREGRETQYF. The CDR3 region has the DNA TGTGCCACCAGTGATTTTCGGGAGGGGAGGGAGACCCAGTACTTC.

The CDR3 DNA sequence: TGTGCCAGCAGTGGGGGACAGGGCTTTGAAAAACTGTTTTTT. Protein sequence: CASSGGQGFEKLFF. The genes are TRBV2 and TRBJ1-4; 9 bases map to TRBD1. The CDR3 sequence is 14 residues long. V lost 4 bases and J lost 7; bases outside the gene matches: 4. Germline V gene data show CDR1 as SNHLY and CDR2 as FYNNEI.

J is TRBJ2-1 and V is TRBV7-9, with TRBD1 matching over 11 bases. The CDR3 totals 15 residues. Germline V CDR1 and CDR2: SEHNR, FQNEAQ (reference sequence). The junction had 5 bases not matched to a gene; V was cut back by 5 bases and J by 5 bases. CDR3 DNA sequence: TGTGCCAGCAGCCCGGGGACAGGGGGGGACAATGAGCAGTTCTTC. Amino acids: CASSPGTGGDNEQFF.

This clone appeared a single time. The rearrangement joins TRBV28 to TRBJ2-7; weak D call: TRBD1 (5 bases). The CDR3 has 14 residues. Germline-derived CDR1 and CDR2 are MDHEN and SYDVKM. With 4 bases removed from V and 3 bases from J, the gap between germline ends came to 13 bases. The CDR3 sequence is CASSSPGQGYEQYV. The DNA for the CDR3 is TGTGCCAGCAGTTCTCCAGGGCAGGGCTACGAGCAGTACGTC.

The rearrangement links TRBV24-1 to TRBJ2-1; 9 positions match TRBD2. Germline lookup yields CDR1 KGHDR and CDR2 SFDVKD. The CDR3 runs to 17 residues. With V trimmed by 1 base and J by 3 bases, 6 bases remained unmatched. CDR3 sequence (DNA): TGTGCCACCAGTGATTTCAGACTAGCGGAAGGCTACAATGAGCAGTTCTTC. It codes for CATSDFRLAEGYNEQFF.

The chain combines TRBV5-1 with TRBJ1-5, with 7 bases identical to TRBD1. V lost 4 bases to trimming and J lost 7 bases; unmatched junction nucleotides: 14. This CDR3 comprises 16 residues. Germline-derived CDR1 and CDR2 are SGHRS and YFSETQ. The CDR3 spells CASSHCDEGARQPQHF. DNA of the CDR3: TGCGCCAGCAGCCACTGTGATGAGGGGGCCAGGCAGCCCCAGCATTTT.

Here the CDR3 reads CASSYSPQRGHFTDTQYF. CDR3 coding DNA: TGTGCCAGCAGTTACTCCCCTCAGCGGGGGCATTTCACAGATACGCAGTATTTT. The rearrangement joins TRBV6-2 or TRBV6-3 to TRBJ2-3; TRBD2 matches 8 bases. The V segment lost 0 bases and the J segment 2 bases; nucleotides outside the gene matches: 10. The CDR3 contains 18 residues. Germline V gene sequence: CDR1 MNHEY, CDR2 SVGEGT.

The chain has TRBV6-2 or TRBV6-3 and TRBJ1-2; D gene unclear. Germline CDR1 and CDR2: MNHEY and SVGEGT. V was trimmed by 5 bases and J by 8 bases, leaving 21 bases between them. CDR3 length: 15 residues. CDR3 sequence (DNA): TGTGCCAGCAGTAGGCCGGGAGGAGGGTTAATCGGCTACACCTTC. Translated, it gives CASSRPGGGLIGYTF.

V gene TRBV27 combines with J gene TRBJ2-1; D call uncertain. V shed 2 bases and J shed 4 bases, with 3 bases lying between them. This CDR3 is built from 12 residues. The germline V gene encodes CDR1 MNHEY and CDR2 SMNVEV (reference sequence). DNA for the CDR3: TGTGCCAGCAGTTTAGAGTACAATGAGCAGTTCTTC. Protein: CASSLEYNEQFF.

The chain combines TRBV6-6 with TRBJ1-5, with TRBD1 identical over 9 bases. The CDR3 is made up of 19 amino acids. Germline lookup yields CDR1 MNHNY and CDR2 SVGAGI (reference sequence). V was clipped by 5 bases and J by 0 bases; unmatched bases: 14. The CDR3 loop reads CASSGSTLDRGYSNQPQHF. CDR3 sequence (DNA): TGTGCCAGCAGTGGATCTACACTAGACAGGGGGTATAGCAATCAGCCCCAGCATTTT.

The gene calls are TRBV9 and TRBJ2-1, with TRBD2 matching 11 bases. Germline CDR1 reads SGDLS; CDR2 reads YYNGEE. V lost 4 bases to trimming and J lost 7 bases; unmatched junction nucleotides: 25. The CDR3 totals 21 residues. CDR3 region: CASSRAGVNLVAGGPRNEQFF. The CDR3 DNA is TGTGCCAGCAGCCGAGCTGGAGTAAACCTAGTAGCGGGGGGGCCAAGAAATGAGCAGTTCTTC.

V and J are TRBV20-1 and TRBJ2-1, with 7 nucleotides matching TRBD2. CDR3 length: 11 amino acids. CDR1 and CDR2 from the germline V gene are DFQATT and SNEGSKA (reference sequence). Trimming took 1 base from V and 11 from J; bases not matched to a gene: 2. CDR3 sequence: CSARVTSQQFF. The CDR3 DNA reads TGCAGTGCTAGAGTGACTAGCCAGCAGTTCTTC.

V and J are TRBV7-2 and TRBJ2-1, with 7 bases lining up with TRBD2. Germline CDR1 is SGHTA and CDR2 is FQGNSA. The length of the CDR3 is 16 residues. Trimming at V came to 1 base and at J to 2 bases, leaving 5 bases not matched to a gene. CDR3 loop: CASSLGGGLAYNEQFF. CDR3 nucleotides: TGTGCCAGCAGCTTAGGGGGAGGGTTGGCCTACAATGAGCAGTTCTTC.

On this clone: Other DNA sequences in this sample translate to the same CDR3. The V and J genes are TRBV7-2 and TRBJ2-6; 7 bases fit TRBD2. V shed 3 bases, J shed 2 bases, and the junction held 1 base outside the gene matches. The CDR3 covers 15 residues. Per germline, CDR1 SGHTA and CDR2 FQGNSA. In DNA, the CDR3 is TGTGCCAGCAGCTTGGGAGGGGCTGGGGCCAACGTCCTGACTTTC. As protein: CASSLGGAGANVLTF.

The chain employs TRBV5-1 and TRBJ1-2; 9 nucleotides agree with TRBD1. This CDR3 comprises 17 residues. The V gene's germline CDR1 is SGHRS and CDR2 YFSETQ. Unmatched junction bases numbered 11, after V lost 2 bases and J lost 3 bases. The chain's CDR3 is CASSLPGQGNWDYGYTF. In DNA form, the CDR3 reads TGCGCCAGCAGCTTACCGGGACAGGGTAATTGGGACTATGGCTACACCTTC.

The rearrangement uses TRBV28 and TRBJ1-3, with D tentatively TRBD1 (6 bases). The V gene's germline CDR1 is MDHEN and CDR2 SYDVKM. The CDR3 extends over 15 amino acids. Trimming pared 6 bases from V and 2 bases from J, leaving 14 bases between. The CDR3 bases are TGTGCCAGCAGCTCAGGGGTTACGACTGGAAACACCATATATTTT. This sequence encodes CASSSGVTTGNTIYF.

The rearrangement links TRBV10-3 to TRBJ1-2, with D possibly TRBD1 on 6 matching bases. This CDR3 is built from 13 residues. Germline-derived CDR1 and CDR2 are ENHRY and SYGVKD. V lost 4 bases, J lost 10 bases, and 16 bases lay in between. The CDR3 nucleotides read TGTGCCATCAGTGTTAACAGGGACCAAAACTACACCTTC. It specifies CAISVNRDQNYTF.

The chain carries TRBV14 and TRBJ2-1, with 10 bases fitting TRBD2. The CDR3 contains 15 residues. The germline CDR1 and CDR2 sequences are SGHDN and FVKESK. Losses at the gene ends were 3 bases for V and 2 bases for J; bases not matched to a gene: 1. The chain's CDR3 is CASSQTSGPYNEQFF. DNA for the CDR3: TGTGCCAGCAGCCAGACTAGCGGGCCCTACAATGAGCAGTTCTTC.

The gene calls are TRBV6-5 and TRBJ1-1; a possible D gene is TRBD1 (5 bases). CDR1 and CDR2 (germline): MNHEY, SVGAGI. This CDR3 has 14 amino acids. Trimming took 4 bases from V and 3 from J, leaving 12 bases between them. The CDR3 DNA reads TGTGCCAGCAGTTTTAGACAGCAGTACACTGAAGCTTTCTTT. Protein sequence: CASSFRQQYTEAFF.